The clone carrying this T cell receptor (beta chain) showed up just a few times. Its antigen remains unidentified. CDR3 size: 13 residues. Trimming shortened V by 2 bases and J by 7 bases, and 8 bases separated the two germline ends. CDR1 KGHDR and CDR2 SFDVKD come from the germline V gene. This record comes from a study of regulatory T cells in long-lasting Graves disease. In the study overall: For a period under 3 months, newly diagnosed Graves' patients had taken antithyroid drugs.

Points from the study as a whole: Segments TRBV28, TRBJ1-2 and TRBJ2-5 showed preferential usage in persistent disease.

The time point is: newly diagnosed GD, antithyroid drugs for less than 3 months. TCR sequences were obtained from RNA taken from PBMCs. The authors built TCR beta libraries using iRepertoire HTBI primers and Arm-PCR of CDR3 regions. MiXCR was run by TCRdb on the multiplex PCR reads, yielding one entry per CDR3 protein. Of about 370,000 distinct CDR3 sequences in the sample, 15% were seen once. The rearrangement uses TRBV24-1 and TRBJ1-5; D gene uncertain. This sequence originates from a female donor with Graves disease. This material consisted of peripheral blood mononuclear cells (PBMCs), taken at new diagnosis, from a patient treated with antithyroid drugs. CDR3 residues: CATSDWGEQPQHF. The CDR3 coding sequence is TGTGCCACCAGTGATTGGGGAGAACAGCCCCAGCATTTT.